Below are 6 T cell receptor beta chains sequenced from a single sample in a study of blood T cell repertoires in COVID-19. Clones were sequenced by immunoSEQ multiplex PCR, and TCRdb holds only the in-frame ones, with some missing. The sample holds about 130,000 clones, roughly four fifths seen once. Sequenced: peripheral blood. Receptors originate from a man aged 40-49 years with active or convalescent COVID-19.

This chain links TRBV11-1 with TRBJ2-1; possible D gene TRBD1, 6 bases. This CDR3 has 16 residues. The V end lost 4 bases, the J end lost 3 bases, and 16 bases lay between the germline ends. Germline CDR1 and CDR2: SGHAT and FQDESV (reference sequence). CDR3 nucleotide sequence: TGTGCCAGCAGCTCTACGGAACAGGGTAACTACAATGAGCAGTTCTTC. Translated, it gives CASSSTEQGNYNEQFF.

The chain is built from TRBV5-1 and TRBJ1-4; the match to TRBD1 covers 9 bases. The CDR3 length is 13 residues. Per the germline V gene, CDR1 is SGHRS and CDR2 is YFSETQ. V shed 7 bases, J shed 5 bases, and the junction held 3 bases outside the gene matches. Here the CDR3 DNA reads TGCGCCAGCGGGACAGGGCTGAATGAAAAACTGTTTTTT. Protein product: CASGTGLNEKLFF. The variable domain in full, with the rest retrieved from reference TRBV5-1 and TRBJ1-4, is KAGVTQTPRYLIKTRGQQVTLSCSPISGHRSVSWYQQTPGQGLQFLFEYFSETQRNKGNFPGRFSGRQFSNSRSEMNVSTLELGDSALYLCASGTGLNEKLFFGSGTQLSVL.

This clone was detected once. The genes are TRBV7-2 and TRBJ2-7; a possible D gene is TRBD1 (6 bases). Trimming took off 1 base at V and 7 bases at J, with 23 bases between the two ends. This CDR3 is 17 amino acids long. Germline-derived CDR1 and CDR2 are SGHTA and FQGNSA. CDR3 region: CASSLGGGAGALGEQYF. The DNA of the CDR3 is TGTGCCAGCAGCTTAGGAGGTGGGGCAGGGGCACTTGGGGAGCAGTACTTC.

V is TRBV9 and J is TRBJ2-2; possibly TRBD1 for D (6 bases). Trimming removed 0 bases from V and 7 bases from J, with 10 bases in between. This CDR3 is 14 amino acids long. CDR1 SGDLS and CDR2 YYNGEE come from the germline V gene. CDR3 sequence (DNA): TGTGCCAGCAGCGTAGGACAGGTCGGCGGGGAGCTGTTTTTT. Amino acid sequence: CASSVGQVGGELFF.

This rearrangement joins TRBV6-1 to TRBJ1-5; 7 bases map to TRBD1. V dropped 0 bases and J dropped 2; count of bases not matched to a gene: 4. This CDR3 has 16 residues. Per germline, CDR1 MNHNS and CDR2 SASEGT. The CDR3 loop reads CASSEADGQGNQPQHF. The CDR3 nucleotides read TGTGCCAGCAGTGAAGCGGACGGACAGGGCAATCAGCCCCAGCATTTT.

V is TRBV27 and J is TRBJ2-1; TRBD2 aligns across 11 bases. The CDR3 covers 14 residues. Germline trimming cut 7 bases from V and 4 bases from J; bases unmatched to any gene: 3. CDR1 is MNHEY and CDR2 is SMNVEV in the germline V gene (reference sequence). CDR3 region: CASTLAGAYNEQFF. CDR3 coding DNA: TGTGCCAGCACACTAGCGGGGGCATACAATGAGCAGTTCTTC.